The 5 T cell receptor beta chains presented below share a single source sample, sequenced in a study of blood T cell repertoires in COVID-19. Assay: immunoSEQ multiplex PCR; the TCRdb copy retains only in-frame clones and omits some. The profile covers over 150,000 clones, with about 86% appearing a single time and approximately 11% taken by the ten largest. The specimen was peripheral blood. The receptors come from a man between 65 and 80 years old with active or convalescent COVID-19.

A note on this clone: Other DNA sequences in this specimen translate into the identical CDR3. The chain combines TRBV3-1 (or the pseudogene TRBV3-2) with TRBJ1-1; TRBD1 matches 9 bases. The germline CDR1 and CDR2 sequences are LGHDT and YNNKEL (reference sequence). This CDR3 contains 14 residues. Trimming took 1 base from V and 3 from J; bases not matched to a gene: 0. Written as DNA, the CDR3 is TGTGCCAGCAGCCAAGGACAGGGGGACACTGAAGCTTTCTTT. Translation gives CASSQGQGDTEAFF.

The table lists this clone with a count of one. The V call is TRBV7-2, the J call TRBJ1-2; 11 positions agree with TRBD1. CDR1 is SGHTA, CDR2 FQGNSA, per germline. V shed 5 bases and J 9 bases; nucleotides not matched to a gene: 8. The CDR3 is 14 amino acids. The CDR3 DNA follows: TGTGCCAGCAGCGCGTCGGGACAGGGGGACAGCTACACCTTC. This sequence encodes CASSASGQGDSYTF.

The chain recombines TRBV11-2 with TRBJ2-1; D may be TRBD2 (5 bases). Per germline, CDR1 SGHAT and CDR2 FQNNGV. The V end was cut by 6 bases, the J end by 5 bases, with 11 bases between. This CDR3 comprises 13 residues. The CDR3 reads CASRRADDNEQFF. The CDR3 bases are TGTGCCAGCAGGCGGGCCGATGACAATGAGCAGTTCTTC.

The chain carries TRBV27 and TRBJ1-1, with 7 bases fitting TRBD1. Germline V gives CDR1 MNHEY, CDR2 SMNVEV (reference sequence). Trimming cost V 5 bases and J 0 bases; bases outside gene matches: 9. This CDR3 has 16 amino acids. CDR3 nucleotides: TGTGCCAGCAGTCCCGGGACAGTAGTAATGAACACTGAAGCTTTCTTT. This gives the protein CASSPGTVVMNTEAFF.

The chain joins TRBV4-1 to TRBJ2-4, with TRBD2 matching over 8 bases. V shed 2 bases, J shed 1 base, and the junction held 16 bases outside the gene matches. Germline-derived CDR1 and CDR2 are MGHRA and YSYEKL. The CDR3 has 20 residues. The chain's CDR3 is CASSQQAGGRGVAAKNIQYF. In nucleotides, the CDR3 is TGCGCCAGCAGCCAACAGGCGGGAGGCCGAGGGGTGGCGGCCAAAAACATTCAGTACTTC.